This TCR beta chain came from a study of blood T cells in healthy people across ages. In this sample, this clonotype turned up a few times. Its antigen is not known. Each sample yielded at least 6 million isolated PBMCs. A sample-barcoded 5' primer and a J-beta primer mix were used in a second PCR of roughly 6 to 11 cycles. Every cDNA was tagged by a template-switch adaptor with 12 random nucleotides. TCRdb passed the 5' RACE reads through MiXCR, listing each CDR3 protein once. This table holds some 1.8 million distinct CDR3 sequences, approximately 39% found once. Regarding the study as a whole: PBMC samples, being unsorted, prevented any conclusive comparison of naive and antigen-experienced cells. Naive CD4+ cell counts and diversity both ran higher in long-lived than in aged donors.

The sample consisted of blood. The clonotype originates from a human donor in good health.

This CDR3 reads CASSHTGGSMEQYF. The CDR3 DNA sequence: TGTGCCAGCAGTCATACAGGGGGCTCAATGGAGCAGTACTTC. This chain joins TRBV28 and TRBJ2-7, with 9 bases fitting TRBD1. The CDR3 has 14 residues. The germline gives CDR1 MDHEN, CDR2 SYDVKM. J was trimmed by 7 bases and V by 5 bases; bases with no gene match: 9.